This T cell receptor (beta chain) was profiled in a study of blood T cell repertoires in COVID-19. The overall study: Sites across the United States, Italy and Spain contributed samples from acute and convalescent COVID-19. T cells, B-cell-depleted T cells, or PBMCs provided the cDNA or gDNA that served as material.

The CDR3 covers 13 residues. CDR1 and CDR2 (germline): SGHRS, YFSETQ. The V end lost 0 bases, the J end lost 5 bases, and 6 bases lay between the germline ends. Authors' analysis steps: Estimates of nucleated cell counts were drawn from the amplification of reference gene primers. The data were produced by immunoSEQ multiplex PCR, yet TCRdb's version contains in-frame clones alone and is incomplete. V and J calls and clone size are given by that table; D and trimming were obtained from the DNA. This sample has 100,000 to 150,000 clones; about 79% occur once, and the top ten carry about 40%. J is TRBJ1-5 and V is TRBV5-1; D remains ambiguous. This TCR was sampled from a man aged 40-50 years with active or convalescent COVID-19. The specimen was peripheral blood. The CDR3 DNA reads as TGCGCCAGCAGCTTGGACAGTGATCAGCCCCAGCATTTT. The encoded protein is CASSLDSDQPQHF. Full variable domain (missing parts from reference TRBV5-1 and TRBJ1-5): KAGVTQTPRYLIKTRGQQVTLSCSPISGHRSVSWYQQTPGQGLQFLFEYFSETQRNKGNFPGRFSGRQFSNSRSEMNVSTLELGDSALYLCASSLDSDQPQHFGDGTRLSIL.